The rows below give T cell receptor beta chains drawn from one sample of a study of T cells in Graves' hyperthyroidism and ophthalmopathy. MiXCR, applied by TCRdb to the multiplex PCR reads, yields one record per CDR3 protein. Here the sample spans fewer than 450,000 distinct CDR3 sequences, 17% being singletons. Sequencing was done on a sample of blood. The receptors come from a woman aged 30 to 39 with Graves' hyperthyroidism that later progressed to Graves' ophthalmopathy. Both conserved end residues are part of each CDR3. Each record gives: clone size, D gene, V gene, J gene, CDR3 DNA, CDR3 protein. D genes are given only for firm matches. Clone sizes are given selectively: once, few, many, or a class where the clone is expanded.

size: many
D: TRBD1
V: TRBV6-2/TRBV6-3
J: TRBJ1-5
DNA: TGTGCCAGCAGACCCAGACAGGGAGGTCAGCCCCAGCATTTT
CDR3: CASRPRQGGQPQHF

size: -
D: -
V: TRBV10-2
J: TRBJ1-6
DNA: TGCGCCAGCAGTAACATACAGGGCGATTACTATAATTCACCCCTCCACTTT
CDR3: CASSNIQGDYYNSPLHF

size: -
D: TRBD2
V: TRBV11-3
J: TRBJ2-2
DNA: TGTGCCAGCAGCTTGAGCGGGAGGGCCCACGGGGAGCTGTTTTTT
CDR3: CASSLSGRAHGELFF

size: many
D: -
V: TRBV3-1
J: TRBJ1-1
DNA: TGTGCCAGCAGCCAAGTAGGGGGGCGCGGTATCACTGAAGCTTTCTTT
CDR3: CASSQVGGRGITEAFF

size: many
D: -
V: TRBV2
J: TRBJ1-6
DNA: TGTGCCAGCAGAGGACGTTATAATTCACCCCTCCACTTT
CDR3: CASRGRYNSPLHF

size: many
D: -
V: TRBV28
J: TRBJ2-5
DNA: TGTGCCGCAAGCGTCCAGGGGACGAAAGAGACCCAGTACTTC
CDR3: CAASVQGTKETQYF

size: many
D: TRBD1
V: TRBV2
J: TRBJ1-3
DNA: TGTGCCAGCAGTGTTGCGGTCAGGGGGCCTGGAAACACCATATATTTT
CDR3: CASSVAVRGPGNTIYF

size: many
D: -
V: TRBV20-1
J: TRBJ1-2
DNA: TGCAGTGCCCCGGCCGGGTACTATGGCTACACCTTC
CDR3: CSAPAGYYGYTF

size: many
D: -
V: TRBV7-2
J: TRBJ1-5
DNA: TGTGCCAGCAGTTATTTCGGCAATCAGCCCCAGCATTTT
CDR3: CASSYFGNQPQHF

size: -
D: -
V: TRBV2
J: TRBJ1-1
DNA: TGTGCCAGCAGTGAGATAGGGGCGAGTGAAGCTTTCTTT
CDR3: CASSEIGASEAFF

size: -
D: -
V: TRBV20-1
J: TRBJ2-3
DNA: TGCAGTGCTAGCAGCACAGATACGCAGTATTTT
CDR3: CSASSTDTQYF

size: many
D: TRBD1
V: TRBV12-3/TRBV12-4
J: TRBJ1-2
DNA: TGTGCCAGCAGGGGGACAGGGGGTGGCTACACCTTC
CDR3: CASRGTGGGYTF

size: -
D: -
V: TRBV11-1
J: TRBJ2-2
DNA: TGTGCCAGCAGCTTGGGGGGAGAGGGGGCGTTTGATTCCGGCACCGGGGAGCTGTTTTTT
CDR3: CASSLGGEGAFDSGTGELFF

size: few
D: -
V: TRBV4-1
J: TRBJ2-4
DNA: TGCGCCAGCAGCCTTAGCAGGGGAACGGGGCCATTAGGCAAAAACATTCAGTACTTC
CDR3: CASSLSRGTGPLGKNIQYF

size: -
D: -
V: TRBV6-2/TRBV6-3
J: TRBJ2-3
DNA: TGTGCCAGCAGTTCCGGGATCCAGGGTACGCAGTATTTT
CDR3: CASSSGIQGTQYF

size: many
D: TRBD1
V: TRBV7-2
J: TRBJ2-1
DNA: TGTGCCAGCAGCACCTCGACAGGGTACAATGAGCAGTTCTTC
CDR3: CASSTSTGYNEQFF

size: -
D: TRBD1
V: TRBV25-1
J: TRBJ2-1
DNA: TGTGCCAGCAGTGAATCAGGGGGCGTGTGGAATGAGCAGTTCTTC
CDR3: CASSESGGVWNEQFF